This entry lists 3 T cell receptor beta chains sequenced from one sample in a study of blood T cell repertoires in COVID-19. Method: immunoSEQ multiplex PCR; TCRdb's copy keeps in-frame clones and lacks some. This table has about 200,000 clones, approximately 84% appearing once. The sample consisted of PBMCs or T cells enriched from blood (not recorded which). The receptors were sampled from a man between 35 and 55 years old who had recovered from COVID-19.

The CDR3: CASSQGKGPITGELFF. CDR3 coding DNA: TGTGCCAGCAGCCAAGGCAAGGGGCCCATCACCGGGGAGCTGTTTTTT. The chain recombines TRBV3-1 (or the pseudogene TRBV3-2) with TRBJ2-2, with D perhaps TRBD1 (5 bases). The CDR3 length is 16 residues. CDR1 LGHDT and CDR2 YNNKEL come from the germline V gene (reference sequence). Trimming removed 1 base at V and 4 bases at J, with 13 bases between.

This clone showed up just once. The rearrangement uses TRBV5-1 and TRBJ1-1; TRBD1 aligns across 9 bases. Germline V CDR1 and CDR2: SGHRS, YFSETQ. The CDR3 runs 15 residues. The ends lost 4 bases at V and 0 bases at J; junction bases unmatched: 4. The CDR3 DNA sequence: TGCGCCAGCAGCGAACAGGGGGCCGTGAACACTGAAGCTTTCTTT. Translation gives CASSEQGAVNTEAFF.

This clone was seen only a few times. This sequence joins TRBV3-1 (or the pseudogene TRBV3-2) and TRBJ2-1; 10 bases align to TRBD2. The trim removed 0 bases at V and 0 bases at J, leaving 5 bases unmatched. CDR1 is LGHDT, CDR2 YNNKEL, per germline (reference sequence). The CDR3 covers 18 residues. CDR3 sequence reads: CASSQEASGGPSYNEQFF. The CDR3 DNA follows: TGTGCCAGCAGCCAAGAAGCTAGCGGGGGCCCCTCCTACAATGAGCAGTTCTTC.